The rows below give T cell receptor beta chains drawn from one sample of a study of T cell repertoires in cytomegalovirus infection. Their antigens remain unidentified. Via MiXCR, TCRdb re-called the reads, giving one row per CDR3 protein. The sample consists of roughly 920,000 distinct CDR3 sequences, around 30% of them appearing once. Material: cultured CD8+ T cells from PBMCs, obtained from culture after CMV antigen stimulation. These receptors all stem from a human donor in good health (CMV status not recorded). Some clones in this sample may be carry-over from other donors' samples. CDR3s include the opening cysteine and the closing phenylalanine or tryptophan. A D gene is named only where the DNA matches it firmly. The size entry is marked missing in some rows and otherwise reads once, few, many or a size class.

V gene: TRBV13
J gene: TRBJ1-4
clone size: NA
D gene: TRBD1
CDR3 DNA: TGTGCCAGCAGCCTCGGGACAGGGGGCAAAAAACTGTTTTTT
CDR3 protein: CASSLGTGGKKLFF

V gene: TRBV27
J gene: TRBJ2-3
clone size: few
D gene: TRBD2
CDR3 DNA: TGTGCCAGCAGAAGCGGGGGGGCGGGTAGGACAGATACGCAGTATTTT
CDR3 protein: CASRSGGAGRTDTQYF

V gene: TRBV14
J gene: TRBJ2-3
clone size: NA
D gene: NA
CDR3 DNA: TGTGCCAGCAGCCAAGTTGGGGCGAGGACAGATACGCAGTATTTT
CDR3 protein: CASSQVGARTDTQYF

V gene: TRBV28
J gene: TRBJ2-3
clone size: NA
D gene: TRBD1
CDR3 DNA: TGTGCCAGCAGTTTGGGGACAGGGGTAACAGATACGCAGTATTTT
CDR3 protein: CASSLGTGVTDTQYF

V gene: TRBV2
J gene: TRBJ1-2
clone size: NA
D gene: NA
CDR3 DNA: TGTGCCAGCTGGATAGATATGGCTGGGGGCTACACCTTC
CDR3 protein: CASWIDMAGGYTF

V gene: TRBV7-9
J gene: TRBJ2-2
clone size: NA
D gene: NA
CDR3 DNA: TGTGCCAGCAGCCCAGAGAACTCGAACACCGGGGAGCTGTTTTTT
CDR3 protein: CASSPENSNTGELFF

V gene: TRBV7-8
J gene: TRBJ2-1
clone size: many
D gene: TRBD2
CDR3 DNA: TGTGCCAGCAGCTTAGAACTAGCGGGGGACAATGAGCAGTTCTTC
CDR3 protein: CASSLELAGDNEQFF

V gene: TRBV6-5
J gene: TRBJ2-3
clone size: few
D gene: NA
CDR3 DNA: TGTGCCAGCAGTTTACTCCAGTCTAGCACAGATACGCAGTATTTT
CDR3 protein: CASSLLQSSTDTQYF

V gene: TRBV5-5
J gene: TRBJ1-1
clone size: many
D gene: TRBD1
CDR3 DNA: TGTGCCAGCAGCCCGACAGGGCGGCGTATGAACACTGAAGCTTTCTTT
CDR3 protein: CASSPTGRRMNTEAFF

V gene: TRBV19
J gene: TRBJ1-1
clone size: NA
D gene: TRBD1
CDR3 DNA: TGTGCCAGTAGTATGAGGGACAGGGGGCGTGAAGCTTTCTTT
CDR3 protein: CASSMRDRGREAFF

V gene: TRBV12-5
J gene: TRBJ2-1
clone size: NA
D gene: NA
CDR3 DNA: TGTGCTAGTGGGAACTCGGGGAATGAGCAGTTCTTC
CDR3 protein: CASGNSGNEQFF

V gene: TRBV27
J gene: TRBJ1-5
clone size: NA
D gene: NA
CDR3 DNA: TGTGCCAGCAAGCTCACAGGGAAGAATCAGCCCCAGCATTTT
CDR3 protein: CASKLTGKNQPQHF

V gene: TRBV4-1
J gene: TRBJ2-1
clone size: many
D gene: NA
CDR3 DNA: TGCGCCAGCAGCCAAGGCGGAGCCTACAATGAGCAGTTCTTC
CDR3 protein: CASSQGGAYNEQFF

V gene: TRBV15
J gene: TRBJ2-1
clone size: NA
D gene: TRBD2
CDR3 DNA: TGTGCCACCAGCAGAGGCAGCGGGGGCGACAATGAGCAGTTCTTC
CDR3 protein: CATSRGSGGDNEQFF

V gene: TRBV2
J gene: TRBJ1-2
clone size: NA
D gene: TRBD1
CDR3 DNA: TGTGCCAGCAGCGGGGACAGAAGATATGGCTACACCTTC
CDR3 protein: CASSGDRRYGYTF

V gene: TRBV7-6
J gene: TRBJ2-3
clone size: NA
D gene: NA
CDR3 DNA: TGTGCCAGCAGCTTAGAGGTCACCCGCACAGATACGCAGTATTTT
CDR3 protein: CASSLEVTRTDTQYF

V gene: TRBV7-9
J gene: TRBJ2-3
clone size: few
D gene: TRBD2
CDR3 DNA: TGTGCCAGCAGCTTAGTGGGTAGCGGGGGGCCACGGGATACGCAGTATTTT
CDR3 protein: CASSLVGSGGPRDTQYF

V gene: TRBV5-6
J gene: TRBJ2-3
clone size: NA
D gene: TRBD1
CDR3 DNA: TGTGCCAGCAGCACCGGGACAGGGGCGGGAGATACGCAGTATTTT
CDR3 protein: CASSTGTGAGDTQYF

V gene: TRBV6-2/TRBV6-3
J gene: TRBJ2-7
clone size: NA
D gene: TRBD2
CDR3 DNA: TGTGTCAGCAGTCTACTTCTAGCGGACGGGGCCTACGAGCAGTACTTC
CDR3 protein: CVSSLLLADGAYEQYF

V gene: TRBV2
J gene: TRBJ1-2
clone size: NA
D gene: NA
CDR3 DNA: TGTGCCAGCAGTGAGATCAGGGGTGGCTACACCTTC
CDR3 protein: CASSEIRGGYTF